This T cell receptor beta chain was obtained from a study of shared clonotypes between healthy human individuals. Overall study context: Donors had three CD4 naive, three CD4 memory, two CD8 naive and one CD8 memory plate apiece.

Investigators spread the genomic DNA of each subset evenly over several immunoSEQ plates. Using immunoSEQ multiplex PCR, the repertoire was profiled, and TCRdb retains in-frame clones only, with some absent. The table has approximately 740,000 clones, nearly 95% seen once; the top ten hold 20% to 30%. Germline V CDR1 and CDR2: SEHNR, FQNEAQ (reference sequence). V lost 3 bases to trimming and J lost 0 bases, with 10 bases between them. The length of the CDR3 is 15 residues. Study-level findings and limits: Non-shared clonotypes displayed generation probabilities falling below those of clonotypes present in all four donors. Blood was the sole source, and tissue repertoires probably differ.

Naive CD8 cells lacked CD45RO and underwent positive selection for CCR7, leaving out terminally differentiated effector memory CD45RA+ cells. Concerning this clone itself: Its matching antigen is unknown. This CDR3 is also generated by other DNA sequences in the sample.

The chain recombines TRBV7-9 with TRBJ2-3; D ambiguous. Sequencing was carried out using naive CD8+ T cells sorted from blood. The clonotype comes from a man in his thirties or forties in good health. The CDR3 loop reads CASSFLGRSTDTQYF. The CDR3 nucleotides read TGTGCCAGCAGCTTCCTCGGCAGAAGCACAGATACGCAGTATTTT.